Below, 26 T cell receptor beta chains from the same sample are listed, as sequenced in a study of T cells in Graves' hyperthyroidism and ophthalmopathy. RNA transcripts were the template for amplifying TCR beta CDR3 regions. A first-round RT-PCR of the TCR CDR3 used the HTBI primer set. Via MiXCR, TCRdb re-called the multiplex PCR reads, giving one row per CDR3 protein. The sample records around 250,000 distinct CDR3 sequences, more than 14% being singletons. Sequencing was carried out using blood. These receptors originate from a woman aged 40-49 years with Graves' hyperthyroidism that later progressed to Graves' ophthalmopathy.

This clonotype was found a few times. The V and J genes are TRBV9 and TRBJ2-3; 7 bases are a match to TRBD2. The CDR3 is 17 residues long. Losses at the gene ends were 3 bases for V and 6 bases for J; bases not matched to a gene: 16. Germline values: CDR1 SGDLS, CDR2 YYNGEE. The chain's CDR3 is CASSAFWGGSNSDTQYF. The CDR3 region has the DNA TGTGCCAGCAGCGCCTTTTGGGGCGGGAGTAATTCGGATACGCAGTATTTT.

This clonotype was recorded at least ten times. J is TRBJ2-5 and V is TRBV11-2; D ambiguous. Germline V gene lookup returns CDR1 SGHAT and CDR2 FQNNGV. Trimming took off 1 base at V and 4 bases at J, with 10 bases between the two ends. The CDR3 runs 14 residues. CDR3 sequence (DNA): TGTGCCAGCAGCTTAGTAGGGTCCCGAGAGACCCAGTACTTC. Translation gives CASSLVGSRETQYF.

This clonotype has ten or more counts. The CDR3 nucleotides read TGTGCCAGCAGCGGCAGTACGCGGGAGTGGACAGATACGCAGTATTTT. Its translation: CASSGSTREWTDTQYF. The rearrangement uses TRBV6-2 or TRBV6-3 and TRBJ2-3, with 7 bases aligning to TRBD2. V shed 6 bases, J shed 3 bases, and the junction held 12 bases outside the gene matches. Germline V gene lookup returns CDR1 MNHEY and CDR2 SVGEGT. CDR3 length: 16 amino acids.

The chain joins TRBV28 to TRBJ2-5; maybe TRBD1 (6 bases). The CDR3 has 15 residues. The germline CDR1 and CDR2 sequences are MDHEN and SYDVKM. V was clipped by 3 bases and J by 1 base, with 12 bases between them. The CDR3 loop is CASSLVTGPQETQYF. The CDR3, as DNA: TGTGCCAGCAGTTTGGTGACAGGACCCCAAGAGACCCAGTACTTC.

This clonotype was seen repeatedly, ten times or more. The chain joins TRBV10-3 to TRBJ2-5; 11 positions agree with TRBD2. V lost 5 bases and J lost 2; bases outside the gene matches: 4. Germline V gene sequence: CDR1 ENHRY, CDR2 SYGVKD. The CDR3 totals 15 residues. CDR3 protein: CAISPRLAGQETQYF. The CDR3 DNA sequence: TGTGCCATCAGTCCCCGACTAGCGGGGCAAGAGACCCAGTACTTC.

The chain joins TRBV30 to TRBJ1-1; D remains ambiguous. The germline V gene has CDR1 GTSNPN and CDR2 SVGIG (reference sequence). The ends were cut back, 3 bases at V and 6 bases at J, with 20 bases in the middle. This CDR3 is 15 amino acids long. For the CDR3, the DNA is TGTGCCTGGAGATTCCTATTTGGTTCCCTCTCTGAAGCTTTCTTT. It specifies CAWRFLFGSLSEAFF.

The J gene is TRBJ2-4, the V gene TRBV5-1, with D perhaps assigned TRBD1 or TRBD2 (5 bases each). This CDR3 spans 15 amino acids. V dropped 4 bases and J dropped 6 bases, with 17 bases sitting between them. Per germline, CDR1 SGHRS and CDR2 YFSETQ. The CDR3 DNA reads TGCGCCAGCAGCCCATCCGGGGCGGCTATAAACATTCAGTACTTC. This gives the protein CASSPSGAAINIQYF. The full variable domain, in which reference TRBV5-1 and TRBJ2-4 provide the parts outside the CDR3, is KAGVTQTPRYLIKTRGQQVTLSCSPISGHRSVSWYQQTPGQGLQFLFEYFSETQRNKGNFPGRFSGRQFSNSRSEMNVSTLELGDSALYLCASSPSGAAINIQYFGAGTRLSVL.

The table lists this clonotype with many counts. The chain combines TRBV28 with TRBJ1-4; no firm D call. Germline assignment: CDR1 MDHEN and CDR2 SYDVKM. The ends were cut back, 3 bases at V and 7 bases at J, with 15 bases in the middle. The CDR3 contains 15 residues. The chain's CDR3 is CASSFALGRGEKLFF. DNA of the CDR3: TGTGCCAGCAGTTTTGCCCTTGGGCGTGGTGAAAAACTGTTTTTT. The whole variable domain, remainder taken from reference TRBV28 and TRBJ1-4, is DVKVTQSSRYLVKRTGEKVFLECVQDMDHENMFWYRQDPGLGLRLIYFSYDVKMKEKGDIPEGYSVSREKKERFSLILESASTNQTSMYLCASSFALGRGEKLFFGSGTQLSVL.

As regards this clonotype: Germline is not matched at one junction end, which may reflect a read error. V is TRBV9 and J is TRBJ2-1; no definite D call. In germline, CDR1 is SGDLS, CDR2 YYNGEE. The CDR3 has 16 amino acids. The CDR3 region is CASSAFELTSYNEQLF. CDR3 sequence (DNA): TGTGCCAGCAGCGCTTTTGAACTGACCTCCTACAATGAGCAGCTCTTC.

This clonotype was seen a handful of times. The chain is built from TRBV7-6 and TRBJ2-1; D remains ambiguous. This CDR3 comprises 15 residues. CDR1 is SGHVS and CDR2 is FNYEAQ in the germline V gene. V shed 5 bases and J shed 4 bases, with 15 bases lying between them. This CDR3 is CASSTAHNGYNEQFF. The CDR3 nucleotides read TGTGCCAGCAGCACCGCACATAATGGGTACAATGAGCAGTTCTTC.

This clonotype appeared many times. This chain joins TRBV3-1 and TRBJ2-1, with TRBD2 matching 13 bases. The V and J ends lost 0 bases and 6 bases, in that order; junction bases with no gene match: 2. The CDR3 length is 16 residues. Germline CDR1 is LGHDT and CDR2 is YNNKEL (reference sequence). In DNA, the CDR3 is TGTGCCAGCAGCCAAGAGGGGACTAGCGGGACCAATGAGCAGTTCTTC. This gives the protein CASSQEGTSGTNEQFF.

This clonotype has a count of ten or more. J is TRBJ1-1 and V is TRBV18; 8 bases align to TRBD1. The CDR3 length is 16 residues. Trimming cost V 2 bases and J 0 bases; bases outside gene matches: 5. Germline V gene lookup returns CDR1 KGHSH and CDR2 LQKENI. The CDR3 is CASSPDRGLLNTEAFF. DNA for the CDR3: TGTGCCAGCTCACCAGACAGGGGCCTCCTGAACACTGAAGCTTTCTTT.

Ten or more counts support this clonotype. In nucleotides, the CDR3 is TGTGCCAGCTCACAGTCTGAGGGAGTCTCAGATACGCAGTATTTT. Protein: CASSQSEGVSDTQYF. This rearrangement joins TRBV18 to TRBJ2-3; D may be TRBD2 (5 bases). Germline V gene lookup returns CDR1 KGHSH and CDR2 LQKENI. The CDR3 is 15 residues long. Trimming cost V 4 bases and J 4 bases, with 15 bases left between them.

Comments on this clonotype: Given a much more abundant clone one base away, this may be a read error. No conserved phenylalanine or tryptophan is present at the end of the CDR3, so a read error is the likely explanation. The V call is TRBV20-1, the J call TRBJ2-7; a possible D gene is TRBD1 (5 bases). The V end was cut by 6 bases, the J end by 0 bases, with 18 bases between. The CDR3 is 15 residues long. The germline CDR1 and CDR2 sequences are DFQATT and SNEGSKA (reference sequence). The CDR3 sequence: CSAPVSGLPSYEQYS. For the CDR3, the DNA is TGCAGTGCCCCCGTTTCAGGGCTACCCTCCTACGAGCAGTACTCC.

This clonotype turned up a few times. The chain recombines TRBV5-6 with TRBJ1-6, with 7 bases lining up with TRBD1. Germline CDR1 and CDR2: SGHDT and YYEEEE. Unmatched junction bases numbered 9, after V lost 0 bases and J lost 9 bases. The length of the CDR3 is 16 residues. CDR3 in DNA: TGTGCCAGCAGCTTGGAAGTAGGGCAGGGGGTTTCACCCCTCCACTTT. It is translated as CASSLEVGQGVSPLHF.

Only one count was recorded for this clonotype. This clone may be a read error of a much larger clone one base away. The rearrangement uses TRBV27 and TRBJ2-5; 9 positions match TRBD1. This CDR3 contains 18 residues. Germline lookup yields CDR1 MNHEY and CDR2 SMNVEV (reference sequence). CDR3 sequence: CASSPGYPGTGRQGTQYF. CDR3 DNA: TGTGCCAGCAGTCCGGGCTATCCCGGGACAGGGAGGCAAGGGACCCAGTACTTC.

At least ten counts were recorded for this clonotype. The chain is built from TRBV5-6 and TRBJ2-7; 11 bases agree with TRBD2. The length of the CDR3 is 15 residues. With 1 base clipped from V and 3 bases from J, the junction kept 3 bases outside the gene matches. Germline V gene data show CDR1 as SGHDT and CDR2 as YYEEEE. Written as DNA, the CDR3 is TGTGCCAGCAGCTTGCCTAGCGGGAGGATCTACGAGCAGTACTTC. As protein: CASSLPSGRIYEQYF.

The CDR3 spells CASSKGTSGRGNEQFF. The CDR3 coding sequence is TGTGCCAGTAGTAAGGGGACTAGCGGGAGAGGGAATGAGCAGTTCTTC. The gene calls are TRBV19 and TRBJ2-1; 14 nucleotides agree with TRBD2. The length of the CDR3 is 16 residues. Losses at the gene ends were 4 bases for V and 7 bases for J; bases not matched to a gene: 6. Germline V gives CDR1 LNHDA, CDR2 SQIVND (reference sequence).

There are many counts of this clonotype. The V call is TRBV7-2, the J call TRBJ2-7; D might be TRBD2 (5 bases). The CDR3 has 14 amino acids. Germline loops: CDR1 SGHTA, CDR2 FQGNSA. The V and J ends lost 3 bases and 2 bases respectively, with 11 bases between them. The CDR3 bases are TGTGCCAGCAGCTTGTTTAGCGCAACCTACGAGCAGTACTTC. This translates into CASSLFSATYEQYF.

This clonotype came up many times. The CDR3 is CATSRGNGYYEQYF. Here the CDR3 DNA reads TGTGCCACCAGCAGAGGAAATGGCTACTACGAGCAGTACTTC. The chain carries TRBV15 and TRBJ2-7, with unresolved D. Germline-derived CDR1 and CDR2 are LNHNV and YYDKDF (reference sequence). The ends were cut back, 1 base at V and 3 bases at J, with 10 bases in the middle. CDR3 length: 14 residues.

The CDR3: CASSPQTGKLYGYTF. Written as DNA, the CDR3 is TGTGCCAGCAGTCCTCAGACAGGGAAACTTTATGGCTACACCTTC. The rearrangement joins TRBV28 to TRBJ1-2; 7 positions agree with TRBD1. This CDR3 comprises 15 residues. Trimming removed 5 bases from V and 5 bases from J; junction bases left unmatched: 11. The V gene's germline CDR1 is MDHEN and CDR2 SYDVKM.

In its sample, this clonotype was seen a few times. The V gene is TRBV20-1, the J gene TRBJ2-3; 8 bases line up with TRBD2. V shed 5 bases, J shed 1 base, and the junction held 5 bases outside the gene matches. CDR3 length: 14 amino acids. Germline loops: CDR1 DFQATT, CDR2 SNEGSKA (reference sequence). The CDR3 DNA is TGCAGTGCTTTGGACGGGGGGGGCACAGATACGCAGTATTTT. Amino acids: CSALDGGGTDTQYF.

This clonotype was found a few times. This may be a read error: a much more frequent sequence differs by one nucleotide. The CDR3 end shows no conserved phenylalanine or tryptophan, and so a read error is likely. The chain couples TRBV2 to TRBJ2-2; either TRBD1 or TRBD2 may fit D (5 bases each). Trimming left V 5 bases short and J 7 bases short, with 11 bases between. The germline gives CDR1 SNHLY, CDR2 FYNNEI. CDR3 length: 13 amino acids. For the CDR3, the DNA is TGTGCCAGCAGTATTACGAGGGGCGGGGAGCTGTTTCTT. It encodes CASSITRGGELFL.

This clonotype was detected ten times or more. The CDR3 region is CASTIRTGNTEAFF. CDR3 bases: TGTGCCAGTACTATTCGGACAGGTAACACTGAAGCTTTCTTT. The chain recombines TRBV19 with TRBJ1-1, with TRBD1 matching over 7 bases. The junction had 7 bases not matched to a gene; V was cut back by 7 bases and J by 2 bases. The CDR3 is 14 amino acids. CDR1 LNHDA and CDR2 SQIVND come from the germline V gene (reference sequence).

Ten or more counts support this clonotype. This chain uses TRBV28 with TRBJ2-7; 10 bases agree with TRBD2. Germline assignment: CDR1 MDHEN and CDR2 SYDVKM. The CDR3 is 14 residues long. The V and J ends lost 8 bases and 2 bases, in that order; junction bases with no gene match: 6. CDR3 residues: CASSEREGTYEQYF. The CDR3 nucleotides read TGTGCCAGCTCTGAGCGGGAGGGCACCTACGAGCAGTACTTC.

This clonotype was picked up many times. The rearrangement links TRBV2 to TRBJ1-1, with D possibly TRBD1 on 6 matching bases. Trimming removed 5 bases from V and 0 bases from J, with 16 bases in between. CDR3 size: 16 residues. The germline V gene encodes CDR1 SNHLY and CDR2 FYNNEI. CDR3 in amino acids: CASSLHPGQMNTEAFF. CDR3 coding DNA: TGTGCCAGCAGTTTACACCCCGGACAGATGAACACTGAAGCTTTCTTT.